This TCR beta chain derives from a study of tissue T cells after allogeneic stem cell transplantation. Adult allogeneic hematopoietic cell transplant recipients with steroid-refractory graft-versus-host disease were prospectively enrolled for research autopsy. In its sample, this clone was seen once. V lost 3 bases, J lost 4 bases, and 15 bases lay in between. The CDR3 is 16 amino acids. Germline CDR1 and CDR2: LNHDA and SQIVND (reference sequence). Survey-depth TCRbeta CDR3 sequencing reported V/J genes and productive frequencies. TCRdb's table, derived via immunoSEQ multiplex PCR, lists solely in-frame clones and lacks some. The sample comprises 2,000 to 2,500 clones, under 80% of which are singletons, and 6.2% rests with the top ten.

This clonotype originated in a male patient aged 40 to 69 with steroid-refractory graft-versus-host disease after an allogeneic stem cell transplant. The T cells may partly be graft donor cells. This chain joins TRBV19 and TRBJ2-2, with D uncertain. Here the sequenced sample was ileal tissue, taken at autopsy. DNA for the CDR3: TGTGCCAGTAGTATCCCCTTGGGCTCCGGCACCGGGGAGCTGTTTTTT. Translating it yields CASSIPLGSGTGELFF.